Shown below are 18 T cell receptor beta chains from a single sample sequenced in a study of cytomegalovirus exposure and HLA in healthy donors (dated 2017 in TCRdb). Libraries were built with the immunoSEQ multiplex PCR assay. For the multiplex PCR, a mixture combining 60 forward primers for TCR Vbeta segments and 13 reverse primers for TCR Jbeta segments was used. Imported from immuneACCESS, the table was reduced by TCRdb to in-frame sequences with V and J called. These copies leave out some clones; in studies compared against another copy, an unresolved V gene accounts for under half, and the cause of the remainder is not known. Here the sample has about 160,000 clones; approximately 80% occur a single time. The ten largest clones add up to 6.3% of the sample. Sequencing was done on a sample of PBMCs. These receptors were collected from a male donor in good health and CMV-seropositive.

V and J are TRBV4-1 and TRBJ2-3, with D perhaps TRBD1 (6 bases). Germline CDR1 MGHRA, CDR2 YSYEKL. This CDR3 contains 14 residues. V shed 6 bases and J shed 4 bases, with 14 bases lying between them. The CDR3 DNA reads TGCGCCAGCAGGGGGGCCGGGAACGCAGATACGCAGTATTTT. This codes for CASRGAGNADTQYF.

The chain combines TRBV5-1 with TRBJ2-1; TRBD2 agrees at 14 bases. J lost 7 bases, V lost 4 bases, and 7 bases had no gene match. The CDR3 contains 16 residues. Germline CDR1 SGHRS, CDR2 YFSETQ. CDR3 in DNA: TGCGCCAGCAGCCAAGGGACTAGCGGGAGAGTGAATGAGCAGTTCTTC. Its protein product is CASSQGTSGRVNEQFF.

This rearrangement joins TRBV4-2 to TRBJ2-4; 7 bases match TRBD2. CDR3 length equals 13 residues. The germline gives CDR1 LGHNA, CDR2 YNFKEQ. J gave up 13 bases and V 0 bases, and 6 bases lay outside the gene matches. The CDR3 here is CASSQEGGERQYF. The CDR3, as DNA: TGTGCCAGCAGCCAAGAGGGGGGGGAAAGGCAGTACTTC.

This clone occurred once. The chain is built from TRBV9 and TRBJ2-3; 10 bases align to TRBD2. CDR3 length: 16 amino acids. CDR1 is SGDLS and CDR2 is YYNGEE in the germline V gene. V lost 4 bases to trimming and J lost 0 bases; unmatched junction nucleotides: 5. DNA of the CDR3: TGTGCCAGCAGCCATCCGACTAGCGGGAGCACAGATACGCAGTATTTT. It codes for CASSHPTSGSTDTQYF.

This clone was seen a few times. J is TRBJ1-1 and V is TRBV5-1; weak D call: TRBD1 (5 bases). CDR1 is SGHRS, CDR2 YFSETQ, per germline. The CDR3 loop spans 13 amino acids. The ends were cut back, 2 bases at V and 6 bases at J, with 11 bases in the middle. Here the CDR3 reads CASSLHRFAEAFF. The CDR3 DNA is TGCGCCAGCAGCTTACACAGGTTCGCTGAAGCTTTCTTT.

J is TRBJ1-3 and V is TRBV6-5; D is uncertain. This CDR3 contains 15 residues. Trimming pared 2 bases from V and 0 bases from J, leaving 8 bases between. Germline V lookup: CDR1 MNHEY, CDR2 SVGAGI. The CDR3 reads CASSYARGSGNTIYF. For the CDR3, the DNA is TGTGCCAGCAGTTACGCCCGGGGCTCTGGAAACACCATATATTTT.

The CDR3 region has the DNA TGTGCCAGCAGTTTGTCGGGGTCCTATGGCTACACCTTC. Its translation is CASSLSGSYGYTF. The V and J genes are TRBV28 and TRBJ1-2; D is unresolved. Trimming shortened V by 3 bases and J by 4 bases, and 9 bases separated the two germline ends. Looked up from germline, CDR1 is MDHEN and CDR2 is SYDVKM. The CDR3 runs 13 residues.

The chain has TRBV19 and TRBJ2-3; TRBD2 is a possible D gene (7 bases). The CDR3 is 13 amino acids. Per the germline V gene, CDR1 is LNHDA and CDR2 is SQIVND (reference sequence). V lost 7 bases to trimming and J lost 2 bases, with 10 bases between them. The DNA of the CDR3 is TGTGCCAGTAAGGGGGGGAACACAGATACGCAGTATTTT. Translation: CASKGGNTDTQYF.

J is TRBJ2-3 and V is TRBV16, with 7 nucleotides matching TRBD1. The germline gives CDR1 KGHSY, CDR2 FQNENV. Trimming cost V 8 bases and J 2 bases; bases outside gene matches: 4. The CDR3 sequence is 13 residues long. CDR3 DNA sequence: TGTGCCAGCGGGACAGCGAACACAGATACGCAGTATTTT. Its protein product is CASGTANTDTQYF.

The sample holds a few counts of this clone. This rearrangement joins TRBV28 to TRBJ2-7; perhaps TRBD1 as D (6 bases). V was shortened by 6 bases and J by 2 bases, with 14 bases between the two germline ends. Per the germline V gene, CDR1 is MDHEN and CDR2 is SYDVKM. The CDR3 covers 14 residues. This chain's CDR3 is CASSPNGTPYEQYF. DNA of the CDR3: TGTGCCAGCAGCCCGAACGGGACACCCTACGAGCAGTACTTC.

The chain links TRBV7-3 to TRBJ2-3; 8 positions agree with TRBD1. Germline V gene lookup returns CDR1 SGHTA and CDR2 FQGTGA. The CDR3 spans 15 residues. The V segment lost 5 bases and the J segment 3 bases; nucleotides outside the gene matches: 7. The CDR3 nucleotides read TGTGCCAGCAGCGACAGGGGAGAGAAGACAGATACGCAGTATTTT. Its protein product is CASSDRGEKTDTQYF.

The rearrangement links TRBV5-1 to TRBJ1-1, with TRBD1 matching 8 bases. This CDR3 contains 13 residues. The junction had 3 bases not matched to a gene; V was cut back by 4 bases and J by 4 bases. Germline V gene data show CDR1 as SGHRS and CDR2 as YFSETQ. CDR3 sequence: CASSTTGVTEAFF. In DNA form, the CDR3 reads TGCGCCAGCAGCACGACAGGGGTCACTGAAGCTTTCTTT.

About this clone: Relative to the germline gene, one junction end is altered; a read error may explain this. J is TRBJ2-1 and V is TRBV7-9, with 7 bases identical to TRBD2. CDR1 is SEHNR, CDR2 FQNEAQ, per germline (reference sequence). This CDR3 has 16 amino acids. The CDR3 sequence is CSSSLLAALPYNEQFF. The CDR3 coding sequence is TGTTCCAGCAGCTTGCTAGCGGCCCTTCCGTACAATGAGCAGTTCTTC. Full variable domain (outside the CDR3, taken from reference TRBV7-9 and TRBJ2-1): DTGVSQNPRHKITKRGQNVTFRCDPISEHNRLYWYRQTLGQGPEFLTYFQNEAQLEKSRLLSDRFSAERPKGSFSTLEIQRTEQGDSAMYLCSSSLLAALPYNEQFFGPGTRLTVL.

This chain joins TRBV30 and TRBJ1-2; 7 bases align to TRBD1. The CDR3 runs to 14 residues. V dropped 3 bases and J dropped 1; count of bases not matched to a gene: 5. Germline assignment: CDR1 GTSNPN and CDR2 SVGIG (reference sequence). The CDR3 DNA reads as TGTGCCTGGAGGTACAGGGGAAGTAACTATGGCTACACCTTC. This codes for CAWRYRGSNYGYTF.

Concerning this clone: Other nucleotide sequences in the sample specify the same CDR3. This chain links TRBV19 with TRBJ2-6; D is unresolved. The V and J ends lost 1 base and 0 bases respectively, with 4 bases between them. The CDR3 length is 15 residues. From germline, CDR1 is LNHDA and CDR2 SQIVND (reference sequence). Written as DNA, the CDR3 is TGTGCCAGTAGTATAGCCGGCTCTGGGGCCAACGTCCTGACTTTC. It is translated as CASSIAGSGANVLTF. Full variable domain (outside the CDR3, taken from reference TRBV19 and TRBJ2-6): DGGITQSPKYLFRKEGQNVTLSCEQNLNHDAMYWYRQDPGQGLRLIYYSQIVNDFQKGDIAEGYSVSREKKESFPLTVTSAQKNPTAFYLCASSIAGSGANVLTFGAGSRLTVL.

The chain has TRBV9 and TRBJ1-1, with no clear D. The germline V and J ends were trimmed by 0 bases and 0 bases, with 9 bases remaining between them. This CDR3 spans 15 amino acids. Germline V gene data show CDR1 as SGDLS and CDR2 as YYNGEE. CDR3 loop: CASSVAQIMNTEAFF. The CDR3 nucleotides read TGTGCCAGCAGCGTAGCTCAGATCATGAACACTGAAGCTTTCTTT. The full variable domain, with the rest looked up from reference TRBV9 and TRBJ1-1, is DSGVTQTPKHLITATGQRVTLRCSPRSGDLSVYWYQQSLDQGLQFLIQYYNGEERAKGNILERFSAQQFPDLHSELNLSSLELGDSALYFCASSVAQIMNTEAFFGQGTRLTVV.

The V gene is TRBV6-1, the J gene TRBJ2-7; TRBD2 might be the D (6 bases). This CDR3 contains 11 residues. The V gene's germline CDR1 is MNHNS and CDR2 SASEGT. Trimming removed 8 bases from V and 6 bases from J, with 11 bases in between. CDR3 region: CASGLGGEQYF. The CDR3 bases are TGTGCCAGCGGGCTGGGGGGCGAGCAGTACTTC.

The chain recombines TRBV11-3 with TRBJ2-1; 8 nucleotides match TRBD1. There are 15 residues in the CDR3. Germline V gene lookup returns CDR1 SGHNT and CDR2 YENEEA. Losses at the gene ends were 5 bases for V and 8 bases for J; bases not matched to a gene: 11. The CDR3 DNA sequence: TGTGCCAGCAGCCCCGGACAGGGAGTTCGTGATGAGCAGTTCTTC. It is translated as CASSPGQGVRDEQFF.